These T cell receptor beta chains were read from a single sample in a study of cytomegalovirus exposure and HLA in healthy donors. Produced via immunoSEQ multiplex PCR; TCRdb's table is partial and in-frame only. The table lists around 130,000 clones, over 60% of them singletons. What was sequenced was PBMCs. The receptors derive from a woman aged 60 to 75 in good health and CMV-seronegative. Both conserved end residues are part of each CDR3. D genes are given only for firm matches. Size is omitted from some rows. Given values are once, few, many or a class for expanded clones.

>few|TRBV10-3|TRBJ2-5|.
CAIKQGQLQETQYF
TGTGCCATCAAGCAGGGACAACTACAAGAGACCCAGTACTTC
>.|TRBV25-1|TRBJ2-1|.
CASTSQWYEQFF
TGTGCCAGCACTAGCCAGTGGTATGAGCAGTTCTTC
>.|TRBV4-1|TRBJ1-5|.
CASSQLLVSNQPQHF
TGCGCCAGCAGCCAACTTTTAGTTTCAAATCAGCCCCAGCATTTT
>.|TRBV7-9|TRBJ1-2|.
CASSLAGSGVYGYTF
TGTGCCAGCAGCTTAGCAGGTTCGGGTGTCTATGGCTACACCTTC
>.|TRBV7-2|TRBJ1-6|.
CASSSGLTYNSPLHF
TGTGCCAGCAGCTCGGGTCTTACCTATAATTCACCCCTCCACTTT
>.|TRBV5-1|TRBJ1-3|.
CASSKVAGGNSGNTIYF
TGCGCCAGCAGCAAGGTCGCGGGGGGTAACTCTGGAAACACCATATATTTT
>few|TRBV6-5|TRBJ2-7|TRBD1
CASSHRDRGAYEQYF
TGTGCCAGCAGCCACCGGGACAGGGGCGCCTACGAGCAGTACTTC
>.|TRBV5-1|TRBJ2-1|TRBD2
CASTPVAGGNEQFF
TGCGCCAGCACCCCGGTAGCGGGAGGGAATGAGCAGTTCTTC
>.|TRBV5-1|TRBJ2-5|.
CASSLTGSETQYF
TGCGCCAGCAGCTTAACAGGGAGCGAGACCCAGTACTTC
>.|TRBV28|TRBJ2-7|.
CASSAPPREYEQYF
TGTGCCAGCAGTGCCCCCCCCCGGGAATACGAGCAGTACTTC
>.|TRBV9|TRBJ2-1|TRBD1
CASSAIPPTGLYEQFF
TGTGCCAGCAGCGCCATCCCTCCGACAGGGTTATATGAGCAGTTCTTC
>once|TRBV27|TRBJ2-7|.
CASSLSRGIYEQYF
TGTGCCAGCAGTTTATCGCGCGGGATCTACGAGCAGTACTTC
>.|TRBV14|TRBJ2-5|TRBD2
CASSQTYTSGRNQETQYF
TGTGCCAGCAGCCAAACGTATACTAGCGGGAGAAACCAAGAGACCCAGTACTTC
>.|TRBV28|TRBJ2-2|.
CASSFPRGRRFAGELFF
TGTGCCAGCAGTTTTCCGAGGGGGAGACGATTCGCCGGGGAGCTGTTTTTT
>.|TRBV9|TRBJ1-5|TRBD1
CASSVERTGDGNQPQHF
TGTGCCAGCAGCGTAGAGCGGACAGGGGATGGCAATCAGCCCCAGCATTTT
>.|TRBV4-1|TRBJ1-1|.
CASSQDGRGGTEAFF
TGCGCCAGCAGCCAAGATGGGAGGGGGGGGACTGAAGCTTTCTTT
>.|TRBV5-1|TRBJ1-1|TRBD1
CASSLGDSSEAFF
TGCGCCAGCAGCTTAGGGGACAGCAGTGAAGCTTTCTTT
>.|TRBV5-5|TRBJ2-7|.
CASSLVAEQYF
TGTGCCAGCAGCTTGGTGGCCGAGCAGTACTTC
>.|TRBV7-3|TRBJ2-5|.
CASSLSGSRETQYF
TGTGCCAGCAGCCTATCCGGGTCACGGGAGACCCAGTACTTC
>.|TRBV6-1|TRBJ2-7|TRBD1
CASARQGTFYEQYF
TGTGCCAGCGCGCGACAGGGGACTTTCTACGAGCAGTACTTC
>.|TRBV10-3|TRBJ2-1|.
CAISERGYNEQFF
TGTGCCATCAGTGAGCGGGGGTACAATGAGCAGTTCTTC
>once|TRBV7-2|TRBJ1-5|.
CASSLISVIYQPQHF
TGTGCCAGCAGCTTAATATCCGTAATATATCAGCCCCAGCATTTT
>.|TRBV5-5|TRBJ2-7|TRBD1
CASSPPGTGAYEQYF
TGTGCCAGCAGTCCACCCGGGACAGGGGCCTACGAGCAGTACTTC
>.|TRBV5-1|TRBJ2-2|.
CASRITIQGTGELFF
TGCGCCAGCAGGATAACTATACAGGGAACCGGGGAGCTGTTTTTT
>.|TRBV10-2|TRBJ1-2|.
CASSERPSGDGYTF
TGCGCCAGCAGTGAGCGGCCTTCCGGGGATGGCTACACCTTC
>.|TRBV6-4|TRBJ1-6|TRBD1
CASSDGTVYNSPLHF
TGTGCCAGCAGTGATGGGACAGTTTATAATTCACCCCTCCACTTT
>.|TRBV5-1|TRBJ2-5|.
CASSLIASEETQYF
TGCGCCAGCAGCTTGATCGCGTCGGAAGAGACCCAGTACTTC
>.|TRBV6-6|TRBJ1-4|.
CASSSGTREGVVFF
TGTGCCAGCAGTTCCGGGACTAGGGAGGGAGTAGTGTTTTTT
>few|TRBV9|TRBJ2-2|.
CASSKSTNTGELFF
TGTGCCAGCAGCAAGAGTACGAACACCGGGGAGCTGTTTTTT
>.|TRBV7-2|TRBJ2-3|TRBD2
CASSFLRGGWDTQYF
TGTGCCAGCAGCTTTCTACGGGGGGGCTGGGATACGCAGTATTTT
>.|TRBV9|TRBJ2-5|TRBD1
CASSAWTGLIETQYF
TGTGCCAGCAGCGCTTGGACAGGGTTGATAGAGACCCAGTACTTC
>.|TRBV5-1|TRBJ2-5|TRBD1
CASSLAVGQGISETQYF
TGCGCCAGCAGCTTGGCCGTTGGACAGGGGATCTCAGAGACCCAGTACTTC
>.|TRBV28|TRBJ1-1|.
CASSPFTGYGLTEAFF
TGTGCCAGCAGCCCATTTACAGGGTACGGGCTCACTGAAGCTTTCTTT
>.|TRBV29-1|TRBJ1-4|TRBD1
CSVANRTGGKEKLFF
TGCAGCGTTGCAAATAGGACAGGGGGCAAGGAAAAACTGTTTTTT
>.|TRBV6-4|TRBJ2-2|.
CASSGGNTGELFF
TGTGCCAGCAGTGGAGGGAACACCGGGGAGCTGTTTTTT
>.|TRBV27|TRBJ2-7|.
CASGPLGDSEQYF
TGTGCCAGCGGACCACTAGGGGACTCCGAGCAGTACTTC
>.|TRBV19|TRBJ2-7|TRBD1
CASSAGTVNSYEQYF
TGTGCCAGTAGTGCCGGGACAGTTAACTCCTACGAGCAGTACTTC
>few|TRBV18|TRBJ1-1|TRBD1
CASSPTGSRPKNTEAFF
TGTGCCAGCTCGCCGACAGGGAGCAGGCCTAAGAACACTGAAGCTTTCTTT
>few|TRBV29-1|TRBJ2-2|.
CSVDLGSGPGELFF
TGCAGCGTTGACCTCGGGAGTGGGCCCGGGGAGCTGTTTTTT
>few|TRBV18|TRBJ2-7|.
CASSQSSSYEQYF
TGTGCCAGCTCACAATCGAGCTCCTACGAGCAGTACTTC
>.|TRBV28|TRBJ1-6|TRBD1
CASLGRDRIYSPLHF
TGTGCCAGCTTAGGGCGGGACAGAATTTATTCACCCCTCCACTTT
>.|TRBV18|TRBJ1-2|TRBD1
CASSPDREVRYGYTF
TGTGCCAGCTCACCGGACAGGGAGGTGAGGTATGGCTACACCTTC
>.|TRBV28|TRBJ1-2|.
CASRPPGGPNYGYTF
TGTGCCAGCAGGCCCCCGGGAGGGCCAAACTATGGCTACACCTTC
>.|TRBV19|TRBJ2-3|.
CASSMAKWAGTDTQYF
TGTGCCAGTAGTATGGCGAAATGGGCAGGGACAGATACGCAGTATTTT
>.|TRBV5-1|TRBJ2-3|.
CASSLVPQGSSTDTQYF
TGCGCCAGCAGCTTGGTACCCCAGGGATCTAGCACAGATACGCAGTATTTT
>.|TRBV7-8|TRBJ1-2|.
CASSLGRSYGYTF
TGTGCCAGCAGCTTAGGACGGAGCTATGGCTACACCTTC
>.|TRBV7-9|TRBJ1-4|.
CASSLMALQGREKLFF
TGTGCCAGCAGCTTAATGGCGCTACAGGGCCGCGAAAAACTGTTTTTT
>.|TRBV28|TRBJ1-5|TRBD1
CASNSRQGNSNQPQHF
TGTGCCAGCAACTCCAGACAGGGTAATAGCAATCAGCCCCAGCATTTT
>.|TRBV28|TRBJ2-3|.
CASSLVGAKDTQYF
TGTGCCAGCAGTTTAGTAGGGGCGAAAGATACGCAGTATTTT
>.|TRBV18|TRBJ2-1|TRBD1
CASSPPATGSYNEQFF
TGTGCCAGCTCACCACCGGCGACAGGGTCCTACAATGAGCAGTTCTTC
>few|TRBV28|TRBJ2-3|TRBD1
CASSPNRGQDTQYF
TGTGCCAGCAGCCCAAACAGGGGACAAGATACGCAGTATTTT
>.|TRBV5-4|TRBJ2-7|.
CASSLRVGEQYF
TGTGCCAGCAGCTTGCGGGTCGGGGAGCAGTACTTC
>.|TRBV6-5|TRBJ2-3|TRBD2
CASSLSGIRDTQYF
TGTGCCAGCAGTCTTAGCGGGATCCGAGATACGCAGTATTTT
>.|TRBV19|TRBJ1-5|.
CASSTSFNQPQHF
TGTGCCAGTAGTACCTCTTTCAATCAGCCCCAGCATTTT
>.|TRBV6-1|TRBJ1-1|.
CASSESGGGTEAFF
TGTGCCAGCAGTGAGTCGGGGGGGGGCACTGAAGCTTTCTTT